This TCR beta chain was found in a study of blood T cell repertoires in COVID-19. Authors' analysis steps: By means of reference gene primer amplification, nucleated cell counts were estimated. Produced via immunoSEQ multiplex PCR; TCRdb's table is partial and in-frame only. From that table come the V and J calls and clone size; the DNA was used to work out D and trimming. The sample shows some 180,000 clones, approximately 90% of them seen only once. With 2 bases removed from V and 2 bases from J, the gap between germline ends came to 9 bases. Looked up from germline, CDR1 is SQVTM and CDR2 is ANQGSEA. This CDR3 is 13 amino acids long.

The V and J genes are TRBV29-1 and TRBJ1-1; D not certain. This sequence was found in a man aged 45-60 years who had recovered from COVID-19. Input material: peripheral blood. The CDR3 DNA reads TGCAGCGTTGAAAGACAAATAAACACTGAAGCTTTCTTT. This sequence encodes CSVERQINTEAFF. The full variable domain, in which reference TRBV29-1 and TRBJ1-1 provide the parts outside the CDR3, is SAVISQKPSRDICQRGTSLTIQCQVDSQVTMMFWYRQQPGQSLTLIATANQGSEATYESGFVIDKFPISRPNLTFSTLTVSNMSPEDSSIYLCSVERQINTEAFFGQGTRLTVV.